What follows describes a single TCR beta chain. RNA, at about 0.45 to 1 ug, was reverse transcribed with random hexamers. Amplification of TCR beta CDR3 across 54 Vbeta and 13 Jbeta was performed with immunoSEQ multiplex PCR. TCRdb reanalysed the immunoSEQ multiplex PCR reads using MiXCR and keeps one entry per CDR3 protein. The table includes some 260,000 distinct CDR3 sequences, around 95% detected once. High-throughput TCR beta sequencing covered peripheral CD8+ and CD4+ T cells. The CD8+ and CD4+ T cells were negatively isolated, with the TEMRA cells enriched by FACS. The data originate from a study of CD8 T cells in Susac syndrome. The sequenced material came from CD4+ T cells from PBMCs. This clonotype was obtained from a human donor with multiple sclerosis.

DNA for the CDR3: TGTGCCAGCAGCTTACTAGCGGAATACAATGAGCAGTTCTTC. Translation: CASSLLAEYNEQFF. This chain uses TRBV11-3 with TRBJ2-1; 7 bases map to TRBD2. Germline loops: CDR1 SGHNT, CDR2 YENEEA. V lost 2 bases to trimming and J lost 4 bases; unmatched junction nucleotides: 2. This CDR3 spans 14 amino acids.